Following are 28 T cell receptor beta chains from one sample sequenced in a study of CD8 T cells in Susac syndrome. RNA in amounts of about 0.5 to 1 ug was reverse transcribed with random hexamers. Using its own MiXCR run on the immunoSEQ multiplex PCR reads, TCRdb lists one record per CDR3 protein. This table has roughly 170,000 distinct CDR3 sequences, about 93% appearing once. The sequencing input was CD4+ T cells from PBMCs. These receptors were collected from a human donor with multiple sclerosis.

V and J are TRBV20-1 and TRBJ1-1; tentatively, D is TRBD1 (6 bases). The CDR3 runs to 14 residues. V was shortened by 1 base and J by 0 bases, with 9 bases between the two germline ends. The V gene's germline CDR1 is DFQATT and CDR2 SNEGSKA (reference sequence). The CDR3 region is CSARAGHMNTEAFF. The DNA of the CDR3 is TGCAGTGCTAGAGCGGGACACATGAACACTGAAGCTTTCTTT.

The chain is built from TRBV12-3 or TRBV12-4 and TRBJ1-5, with 9 bases that match TRBD1. The V gene end was trimmed by 4 bases and the J gene end by 1 base; junction bases not matched to a gene: 8. CDR3 length equals 17 residues. CDR3 DNA: TGTGCCAGCAGTTCATTTCAGGGGACAGGGAGCAATCAGCCCCAGCATTTT. It yields the protein CASSSFQGTGSNQPQHF.

This clonotype was picked up a small number of times. The rearrangement joins TRBV5-4 to TRBJ1-2; TRBD1 matches at 7 bases. Trimming took 1 base from V and 8 from J; bases not matched to a gene: 2. This CDR3 is built from 12 residues. Germline assignment: CDR1 SGHNT and CDR2 YYREEE (reference sequence). CDR3 nucleotide sequence: TGTGCCAGCAGCTTGCAGGGGGGCGGCTACACCTTC. Protein sequence: CASSLQGGGYTF.

This chain uses TRBV7-8 with TRBJ2-4; D gene ambiguous. The CDR3 is 16 amino acids. Germline V gene lookup returns CDR1 SGHVS and CDR2 FQNEAQ. With 5 bases removed from V and 0 bases from J, the gap between germline ends came to 14 bases. The CDR3 here is CASSTGRILAKNIQYF. DNA of the CDR3: TGTGCCAGCAGCACCGGACGCATACTAGCCAAAAACATTCAGTACTTC.

This clonotype was detected once. The gene calls are TRBV7-9 and TRBJ1-4, with a weak D call TRBD1 (5 bases). Trimming removed 4 bases at V and 7 bases at J, with 13 bases between. This CDR3 is 14 amino acids long. The germline CDR1 and CDR2 sequences are SEHNR and FQNEAQ (reference sequence). For the CDR3, the DNA is TGTGCCAGCAGCTCTGCCGCGGGGGGTGAAAAACTGTTTTTT. Translation: CASSSAAGGEKLFF.

The CDR3 sequence is CASSFRDRGLSEQYF. Here the CDR3 DNA reads TGTGCCAGCAGTTTCCGGGACAGGGGGCTTAGCGAGCAGTACTTC. The chain carries TRBV6-5 and TRBJ2-7; 12 bases match TRBD1. CDR3 length: 15 residues. J was trimmed by 6 bases and V by 4 bases; bases with no gene match: 7. Germline lookup yields CDR1 MNHEY and CDR2 SVGAGI.

CDR3 in amino acids: CASSLLPRAETQYF. The CDR3 bases are TGTGCCAGCAGTTTATTACCCCGGGCGGAGACCCAGTACTTC. This sequence joins TRBV28 and TRBJ2-5; D not resolved. In germline, CDR1 is MDHEN, CDR2 SYDVKM. V dropped 1 base and J dropped 5 bases, with 11 bases sitting between them. This CDR3 spans 14 amino acids.

This clonotype came up a few times. The chain uses TRBV30 and TRBJ2-7, with D possibly TRBD1 on 5 matching bases. The CDR3 has 11 amino acids. V dropped 2 bases and J dropped 6 bases, with 8 bases sitting between them. Germline values: CDR1 GTSNPN, CDR2 SVGIG (reference sequence). The CDR3 here is CAWSQGAEQYF. In DNA, the CDR3 is TGTGCCTGGAGTCAGGGTGCCGAGCAGTACTTC.

This chain connects TRBV11-2 to TRBJ2-7; 8 bases line up with TRBD2. The CDR3 is 17 amino acids. Germline trimming cut 3 bases from V and 4 bases from J; bases unmatched to any gene: 14. The germline CDR1 and CDR2 sequences are SGHAT and FQNNGV. CDR3 residues: CASSLRASGSLPYEQYF. CDR3 sequence (DNA): TGTGCCAGCAGCTTGCGTGCGAGCGGGAGTCTTCCATACGAGCAGTACTTC.

The rearrangement links TRBV3-1 to TRBJ2-1; TRBD2 matches at 7 bases. V trimming: 0 bases; J trimming: 7 bases; junction bases outside the gene matches: 15. Per germline, CDR1 LGHDT and CDR2 YNNKEL (reference sequence). The CDR3 spans 18 residues. CDR3 DNA: TGTGCCAGCAGCCAAGATCGGAGGCCGGGGGGATGGGGGAATGAGCAGTTCTTC. Translated, it gives CASSQDRRPGGWGNEQFF.

This chain links TRBV30 with TRBJ1-1; the D is unclear. This CDR3 contains 13 residues. CDR1 is GTSNPN and CDR2 is SVGIG in the germline V gene (reference sequence). V was shortened by 0 bases and J by 2 bases, with 7 bases between the two germline ends. CDR3 sequence reads: CAWSVLGNTEAFF. Here the CDR3 DNA reads TGTGCCTGGAGTGTACTCGGCAACACTGAAGCTTTCTTT.

V usage is TRBV5-4 and J usage is TRBJ1-2; D perhaps matches TRBD1 (6 bases). Trimming stripped 0 bases from V and 4 bases from J, with 13 bases between. This CDR3 region has 15 residues. Germline V gene sequence: CDR1 SGHNT, CDR2 YYREEE (reference sequence). The CDR3 sequence is CASSLDYRVGYGYTF. In DNA, the CDR3 is TGTGCCAGCAGCTTGGACTACAGGGTGGGCTATGGCTACACCTTC.

V and J are TRBV5-4 and TRBJ2-7; D possibly corresponds to TRBD1 (5 bases). V was cut by 1 base and J by 3 bases, with 11 bases left in between. CDR3 length: 14 residues. CDR1 is SGHNT and CDR2 is YYREEE in the germline V gene (reference sequence). This CDR3 is CASSLSATDYEQYF. CDR3 DNA: TGTGCCAGCAGCTTGAGCGCGACAGACTACGAGCAGTACTTC.

The gene calls are TRBV6-5 and TRBJ2-1; D might be TRBD2 (6 bases). Per the germline V gene, CDR1 is MNHEY and CDR2 is SVGAGI. This CDR3 region has 12 residues. With 5 bases removed from V and 9 bases from J, the gap between germline ends came to 11 bases. CDR3 residues: CASSQGGVEQFF. CDR3 sequence (DNA): TGTGCCAGCAGTCAAGGAGGGGTTGAGCAGTTCTTC.

This sequence joins TRBV7-2 and TRBJ2-7; D is uncertain. This CDR3 comprises 16 residues. Per germline, CDR1 SGHTA and CDR2 FQGNSA. V was shortened by 3 bases and J by 0 bases, with 15 bases between the two germline ends. The CDR3 DNA sequence: TGTGCCAGCAGCTTGGGTTGGATCTCGAGCTCCTACGAGCAGTACTTC. Translation: CASSLGWISSSYEQYF.

The J gene is TRBJ2-7, the V gene TRBV21-1. TRBV21-1 is noted as a pseudogene. CDR3 size: 16 residues. The CDR3, as DNA: TGTGCCAGCAGCAAAGGGTGGTCAGGGGAGTTCCACGAGCAGTACTTC. As protein: CASSKGWSGEFHEQYF.

J is TRBJ1-2 and V is TRBV3-1; 11 bases align to TRBD1. Germline CDR1 LGHDT, CDR2 YNNKEL (reference sequence). The CDR3 consists of 15 residues. After removal of 3 bases from V and 7 bases from J, the junction contained 7 bases not matched to a gene. CDR3 nucleotides: TGTGCCAGCAGCCAGCACGGACAGGGGGCTCTTGGCTACACCTTC. This translates into CASSQHGQGALGYTF.

V usage is TRBV6-5 and J usage is TRBJ2-6; D is unclear. This CDR3 region has 11 residues. The V gene lost 8 bases and the J gene lost 3 bases, with 2 bases spanning the gap. Germline V CDR1 and CDR2: MNHEY, SVGAGI. As DNA, the CDR3 is TGTGCCAGCTATGGGGCCAACGTCCTGACTTTC. It specifies CASYGANVLTF.

The V call is TRBV9, the J call TRBJ2-1, with D tentatively TRBD1 or TRBD2 (6 bases each). V shed 0 bases and J shed 6 bases, with 10 bases lying between them. The CDR3 has 14 residues. Germline V gives CDR1 SGDLS, CDR2 YYNGEE. The DNA for the CDR3 is TGTGCCAGCAGCGTAGGGGGGGCCTTCAATGAGCAGTTCTTC. Protein: CASSVGGAFNEQFF. Complete variable domain (other parts from reference TRBV9 and TRBJ2-1): DSGVTQTPKHLITATGQRVTLRCSPRSGDLSVYWYQQSLDQGLQFLIQYYNGEERAKGNILERFSAQQFPDLHSELNLSSLELGDSALYFCASSVGGAFNEQFFGPGTRLTVL.

Concerning this clonotype: At one end, the junction sequence differs from germline, possibly due to a read error. The chain links TRBV10-3 to TRBJ1-1; D might be TRBD1 (6 bases). This CDR3 has 11 residues. Germline CDR1 is ENHRY and CDR2 is SYGVKD. In nucleotides, the CDR3 is TGTGCCATCATAGGGGGAGGTGAAGTTTTCTTT. It yields the protein CAIIGGGEVFF.

The CDR3 sequence: CASSRETLHEQYF. CDR3 nucleotide sequence: TGTGCCAGCAGCCGTGAGACCCTCCACGAGCAGTACTTC. The chain is built from TRBV2 and TRBJ2-7, with D unclear. The germline V gene encodes CDR1 SNHLY and CDR2 FYNNEI. The CDR3 covers 13 residues. V lost 6 bases, J lost 5 bases, and 14 bases lay in between.

The chain carries TRBV7-9 and TRBJ2-3, with 8 bases that match TRBD2. The CDR3 loop spans 16 amino acids. Germline lookup yields CDR1 SEHNR and CDR2 FQNEAQ (reference sequence). Unmatched junction bases numbered 11, after V lost 6 bases and J lost 3 bases. The chain's CDR3 is CASRPFMRGVTDTQYF. The CDR3 nucleotides are TGTGCCAGCAGGCCGTTCATGCGGGGGGTGACAGATACGCAGTATTTT.

This clonotype was detected once. The chain couples TRBV6-2 or TRBV6-3 to TRBJ2-7; perhaps TRBD2 as D (5 bases). CDR1 and CDR2 (germline): MNHEY, SVGEGT. There are 13 residues in the CDR3. V lost 8 bases and J 2 bases, leaving 13 bases between the germline ends. This CDR3 is CASGLGGTYEQYF. The CDR3 nucleotides read TGTGCCAGCGGCCTAGGAGGTACCTACGAGCAGTACTTC.

The V call is TRBV4-3, the J call TRBJ2-4, with D possibly matching TRBD1 (6 bases). The V end lost 4 bases, the J end lost 7 bases, and 20 bases lay between the germline ends. Germline CDR1 and CDR2: LGHNA and YSLEER. The CDR3 length is 16 residues. CDR3 amino acids: CASSRNRAIQGNIQYF. CDR3 nucleotide sequence: TGCGCCAGCAGCCGGAACAGGGCAATTCAAGGGAACATTCAGTACTTC.

The chain carries TRBV5-6 and TRBJ1-5; TRBD1 is a possible D gene (6 bases). This CDR3 is built from 18 residues. CDR1 SGHDT and CDR2 YYEEEE come from the germline V gene. The V gene lost 1 base and the J gene lost 0 bases, with 17 bases spanning the gap. The CDR3 spells CASSLLGGRSYSNQPQHF. The CDR3, as DNA: TGTGCCAGCAGCTTGCTGGGGGGCAGATCCTATAGCAATCAGCCCCAGCATTTT.

The chain recombines TRBV3-1 with TRBJ2-1, with D possibly matching TRBD2 (6 bases). This CDR3 region has 15 residues. Germline V gene lookup returns CDR1 LGHDT and CDR2 YNNKEL (reference sequence). The ends were cut back, 0 bases at V and 4 bases at J, with 10 bases in the middle. CDR3 sequence: CASSQEGGKYNEQFF. Here the CDR3 DNA reads TGTGCCAGCAGCCAAGAGGGCGGGAAGTACAATGAGCAGTTCTTC.

The chain links TRBV2 to TRBJ2-1; maybe TRBD2 (6 bases). The V end lost 0 bases, the J end lost 9 bases, and 12 bases lay between the germline ends. Germline V gene sequence: CDR1 SNHLY, CDR2 FYNNEI. The CDR3 contains 14 residues. The chain's CDR3 is CASSEALGGGEQFF. The CDR3 DNA reads as TGTGCCAGCAGTGAAGCGCTCGGGGGTGGTGAGCAGTTCTTC.

The chain carries TRBV11-2 and TRBJ2-2; a weak D match, TRBD1 (6 bases). Looked up from germline, CDR1 is SGHAT and CDR2 is FQNNGV. There are 15 residues in the CDR3. Between the trimmed V and J ends, which lost 2 bases and 1 base, there was a span of 8 bases. CDR3 bases: TGTGCCAGCAGCTTATACAGGGAGAACACCGGGGAGCTGTTTTTT. Translated: CASSLYRENTGELFF.